Sequencing of this T cell receptor beta chain was carried out in a study of cytomegalovirus exposure and HLA in healthy donors. Looking at the study overall: Of the donors genotyped, several hundred in all, 81% fell in the Caucasian-associated ancestry cluster.

The germline CDR1 and CDR2 sequences are SGHDN and FVKESK. This CDR3 comprises 13 residues. Trimming took 0 bases from V and 15 from J; bases not matched to a gene: 7. Findings of the study overall: A previous analysis found most TCR beta V segments productive roughly 87% or roughly 30% of the time. Per published reports, the classifier diagnosed cytomegalovirus status with high specificity and sensitivity.

The PCR made use of 60 Vbeta and 13 Jbeta primers. Source study methods: Unique TCR beta chains totaled roughly 80 million in a later count, with roughly 11 million of them shared. Sequenced by immunoSEQ multiplex PCR; TCRdb stores in-frame clones only, minus some. Clonal size and the V and J genes are those of that table, whereas D and trimming came from the DNA. The table lists around 170,000 clones, approximately 81% of them singletons. Regarding this clone: Its matching antigen is unknown.

The origin of this receptor is a man aged 50 to 59 in good health and CMV-seronegative. Sequenced sample: PBMCs. This rearrangement joins TRBV14 to TRBJ2-1, with 8 positions matching TRBD2. This chain's CDR3 is CASSQDIWTSLFF. CDR3 sequence (DNA): TGTGCCAGCAGCCAAGATATCTGGACTAGCTTGTTCTTC.